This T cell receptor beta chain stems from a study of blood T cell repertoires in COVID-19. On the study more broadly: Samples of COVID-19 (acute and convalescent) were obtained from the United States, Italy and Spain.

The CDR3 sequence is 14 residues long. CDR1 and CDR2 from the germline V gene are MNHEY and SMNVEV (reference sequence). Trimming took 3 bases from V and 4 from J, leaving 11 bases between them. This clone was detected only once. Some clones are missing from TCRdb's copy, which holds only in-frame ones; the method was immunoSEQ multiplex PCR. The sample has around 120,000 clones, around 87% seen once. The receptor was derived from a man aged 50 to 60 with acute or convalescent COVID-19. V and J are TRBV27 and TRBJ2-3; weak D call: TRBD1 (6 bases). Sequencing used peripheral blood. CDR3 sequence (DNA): TGTGCCAGCAGTTTTGGACAGAGACCAGATACGCAGTATTTT. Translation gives CASSFGQRPDTQYF.